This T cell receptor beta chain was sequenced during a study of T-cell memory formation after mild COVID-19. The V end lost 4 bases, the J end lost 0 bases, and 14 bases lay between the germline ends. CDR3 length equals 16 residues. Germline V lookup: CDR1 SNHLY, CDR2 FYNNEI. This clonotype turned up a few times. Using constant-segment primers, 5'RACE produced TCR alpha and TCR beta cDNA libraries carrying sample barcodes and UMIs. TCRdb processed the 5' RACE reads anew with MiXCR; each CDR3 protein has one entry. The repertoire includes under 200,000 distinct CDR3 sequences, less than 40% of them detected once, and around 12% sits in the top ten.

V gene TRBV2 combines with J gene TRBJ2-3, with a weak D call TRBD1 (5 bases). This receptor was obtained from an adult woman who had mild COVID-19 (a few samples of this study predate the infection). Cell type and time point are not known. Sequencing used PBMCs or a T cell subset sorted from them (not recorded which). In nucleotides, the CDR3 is TGTGCCAGCAGTGGACAGAGGACCGTGAGCACAGATACGCAGTATTTT. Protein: CASSGQRTVSTDTQYF.